One sample yielded the 5 T cell receptor beta chains listed below, sequenced in a study of shared clonotypes between healthy human individuals. Method: immunoSEQ multiplex PCR; TCRdb's copy keeps in-frame clones and lacks some. Of about 690,000 clones listed, 80% to 95% are singletons. Sequencing was done on a sample of memory CD8+ T cells from PBMCs. Specified subset: CD45RO+ cells pooled with CCR7-negative TemRA cells. The receptor source for this set is a man in his late teens or twenties in good health. Some clones in this sample may be carry-over from other donors' samples.

This rearrangement joins TRBV30 to TRBJ2-4, with TRBD1 as a possible D gene (8 bases). V was clipped by 3 bases and J by 1 base, with 19 bases between them. The CDR3 is 17 residues long. Germline values: CDR1 GTSNPN, CDR2 SVGIG (reference sequence). The CDR3, as DNA: TGTGCCTGGAGCGGACCCAGGGGGCGGGGGGCCAAAAACATTCAGTACTTC. It encodes CAWSGPRGRGAKNIQYF.

The chain is built from TRBV11-1 and TRBJ2-5, with D perhaps matching TRBD1 (5 bases). The CDR3 covers 15 residues. Germline V gene lookup returns CDR1 SGHAT and CDR2 FQDESV (reference sequence). V shed 3 bases and J shed 5 bases, with 16 bases lying between them. The CDR3 DNA is TGTGCCAGCAGCTTCACCAGGGAAGGTTGGGAGACCCAGTACTTC. Encoded protein: CASSFTREGWETQYF. Full variable domain (rest looked up from reference TRBV11-1 and TRBJ2-5): EAEVAQSPRYKITEKSQAVAFWCDPISGHATLYWYRQILGQGPELLVQFQDESVVDDSQLPKDRFSAERLKGVDSTLKIQPAELGDSAMYLCASSFTREGWETQYFGPGTRLLVL.

J is TRBJ2-5 and V is TRBV5-1; D is possibly TRBD1 (6 bases). Trimming removed 7 bases from V and 2 bases from J, with 15 bases in between. Germline-derived CDR1 and CDR2 are SGHRS and YFSETQ. There are 14 residues in the CDR3. For the CDR3, the DNA is TGCGCCAGCGGACCCCTGGGACATCAAGAGACCCAGTACTTC. Translating it yields CASGPLGHQETQYF.

The chain employs TRBV4-1 and TRBJ1-1; possible D gene TRBD1, 6 bases. The CDR3 contains 13 residues. The V end was cut by 4 bases, the J end by 5 bases, with 11 bases between. Germline CDR1 MGHRA, CDR2 YSYEKL. The CDR3 reads CASSLRRGTEAFF. The CDR3 DNA sequence: TGCGCCAGCAGCCTCCGCAGGGGAACTGAAGCTTTCTTT.

The rearrangement uses TRBV29-1 and TRBJ1-1, with TRBD1 identical over 7 bases. Germline values: CDR1 SQVTM, CDR2 ANQGSEA. After removal of 6 bases from V and 1 base from J, the junction contained 8 bases not matched to a gene. This CDR3 contains 14 residues. This chain's CDR3 is CSVGGGLGNTEAFF. In nucleotides, the CDR3 is TGCAGCGTAGGAGGGGGCTTAGGGAACACTGAAGCTTTCTTT.